This TCR beta chain was captured by sequencing in a study of CD8+ T cells in alopecia areata. Following extraction, RNA underwent reverse transcription to cDNA, which served as the sequencing template. Profiling relied on immunoSEQ multiplex PCR, and the TCRdb table lists in-frame clones only, not all of them. The table shows roughly 110,000 clones, with approximately 51% occurring only once. Documented treatment: oral pan-JAK inhibitor, 5-10 mg twice daily. Patients with alopecia areata provided lesional scalp punch biopsies as well as peripheral blood. Details on this clone: Its specificity is not known.

Broader study findings: Alopecia totalis/universalis scalp especially showed more expanded CD8+ clones than normal scalp. On tofacitinib, scalp clonality and expanded CD8+ clones among top 100 fell significantly. Having just one nonresponder leaves the connection between baseline CD8+ expansion and response unresolved.

J lost 2 bases, V lost 6 bases, and 4 bases had no gene match. CDR1 is SQVTM and CDR2 is ANQGSEA in the germline V gene. The CDR3 extends over 12 amino acids. The sample consisted of CD4+ T cells sorted from blood, taken at week 24, from a patient treated with tofacitinib. V is TRBV29-1 and J is TRBJ2-7; TRBD1 agrees at 7 bases. The receptor comes from a human donor with alopecia areata. The CDR3 loop reads CSVDTGAYEQYF. In DNA, the CDR3 is TGCAGCGTCGACACAGGGGCCTACGAGCAGTACTTC.